Listed below are T cell receptor beta chains from one sample, sequenced in a study of cytomegalovirus exposure and HLA in healthy donors. The table came from immunoSEQ multiplex PCR; TCRdb's copy has only in-frame clones and leaves some out. The table lists 170,000 or so clones, about 77% of them singletons, with 2% to 2.5% in the top ten. The sample consisted of PBMCs. These receptors were obtained from a man in his fifties or sixties in good health and CMV-seronegative. Both conserved end residues are part of each CDR3. The D gene is left open where the match is weak. Clone size appears in some rows only: once, few, many, or a class for an expanded clone.

j_call	clone_size	d_call	v_call	cdr3_aa	cdr3_nt
TRBJ1-5	-	TRBD1	TRBV28	CATLDRGPQPQHF	TGTGCCACCTTGGACAGGGGCCCTCAGCCCCAGCATTTT
TRBJ1-1	-	-	TRBV27	CASSLPMGGAGTEAFF	TGTGCCAGCAGTTTACCTATGGGGGGGGCCGGCACTGAAGCTTTCTTT
TRBJ2-7	-	TRBD1	TRBV7-9	CASTGGVGRGRREQYF	TGTGCCAGCACGGGTGGGGTGGGCAGGGGGCGCCGCGAGCAGTACTTC
TRBJ2-1	-	TRBD2	TRBV2	CASSEGGLGGGNEQFF	TGTGCCAGCAGTGAAGGGGGACTAGGTGGGGGCAATGAGCAGTTCTTC
TRBJ2-1	-	TRBD1	TRBV7-2	CASSSGTGEFF	TGTGCCAGCAGCTCCGGGACAGGGGAGTTCTTC
TRBJ1-2	few	-	TRBV7-9	CASSARRGRMGESYTF	TGTGCCAGCAGCGCAAGGAGGGGCAGGATGGGCGAAAGCTACACCTTC
TRBJ1-1	few	-	TRBV28	CASSLNYRVAEAFF	TGTGCCAGCAGTTTAAATTACAGGGTCGCTGAAGCTTTCTTT
TRBJ1-2	-	-	TRBV28	CASSLSGREGGRYTF	TGTGCCAGCAGTTTAAGTGGCAGGGAGGGGGGTCGCTACACCTTC
TRBJ2-7	-	TRBD1	TRBV6-1	CASTLIGQGRYEQYF	TGTGCCAGCACCCTGATAGGACAGGGAAGGTACGAGCAGTACTTC
TRBJ2-2	-	TRBD2	TRBV5-1	CASSSRTSGAGELFF	TGCGCCAGCAGCTCCAGGACTAGCGGGGCCGGGGAGCTGTTTTTT
TRBJ2-2	-	TRBD2	TRBV7-2	CASSFLAGVVGELFF	TGTGCCAGCAGCTTCCTAGCGGGAGTGGTCGGGGAGCTGTTTTTT
TRBJ2-7	-	TRBD1	TRBV29-1	CSAGQGAYEQYF	TGCAGCGCGGGACAGGGAGCCTACGAGCAGTACTTC
TRBJ1-1	-	TRBD1	TRBV28	CAIGGQGPWVGFF	TGTGCCATCGGGGGACAGGGGCCGTGGGTCGGTTTCTTT
TRBJ1-4	few	-	TRBV9	CASSPQPTGTEKLFF	TGTGCCAGCAGCCCCCAACCAACAGGGACTGAAAAACTGTTTTTT
TRBJ1-4	once	-	TRBV9	CASSLTGTGKLFF	TGTGCCAGCAGCCTGACAGGTACGGGAAAACTGTTTTTT
TRBJ2-2	-	TRBD1	TRBV19	CASSIPGTGLAGELFF	TGTGCCAGTAGTATCCCCGGGACAGGGTTAGCCGGGGAGCTGTTTTTT
TRBJ2-1	-	TRBD1	TRBV6-1	CASSGDRANNEQFF	TGTGCCAGCAGTGGTGACAGGGCTAACAATGAGCAGTTCTTC
TRBJ2-1	-	-	TRBV19	CASSSQGWYYNEQFF	TGTGCCAGTAGTAGTCAGGGGTGGTACTACAATGAGCAGTTCTTC
TRBJ1-6	once	-	TRBV6-1	CASSESNRQYNSPLHF	TGTGCCAGCAGTGAAAGCAACAGGCAGTATAATTCACCCCTCCACTTT
TRBJ1-2	-	-	TRBV2	CASRELSPFGYTF	TGTGCCAGCAGGGAGCTGAGTCCCTTTGGCTACACCTTC
TRBJ1-3	-	TRBD1	TRBV5-1	CASSGGTASYSGNTIYF	TGCGCCAGCAGCGGAGGGACAGCATCCTACTCTGGAAACACCATATATTTT
TRBJ2-1	-	TRBD2	TRBV10-3	CAISDLAGGSNEQFF	TGTGCCATCAGTGACTTAGCGGGGGGCTCTAATGAGCAGTTCTTC
TRBJ1-5	-	-	TRBV28	CASSLGQNDQPQHF	TGTGCCAGCAGCCTGGGGCAGAACGATCAGCCCCAGCATTTT
TRBJ2-7	-	-	TRBV15	CATSRDWTGTTYEQYF	TGTGCCACCAGCAGAGATTGGACAGGGACTACCTACGAGCAGTACTTC
TRBJ1-3	-	-	TRBV9	CASSVGQTFSGNTIYF	TGTGCCAGCAGCGTAGGACAAACGTTCTCTGGAAACACCATATATTTT
TRBJ1-5	-	TRBD1	TRBV15	CATSTGQVPISNQPQHF	TGTGCCACCAGCACTGGACAGGTCCCTATTAGCAATCAGCCCCAGCATTTT
TRBJ2-7	-	TRBD2	TRBV29-1	CSVEDTTSGYEQYF	TGCAGCGTTGAAGATACGACTAGCGGTTACGAGCAGTACTTC
TRBJ2-7	-	-	TRBV27	CASSWGRTSYEQYF	TGTGCCAGCAGTTGGGGGAGGACCTCCTACGAGCAGTACTTC
TRBJ1-1	-	TRBD1	TRBV7-9	CASSQGAFGTEAFF	TGTGCCAGCAGCCAGGGGGCCTTCGGTACTGAAGCTTTCTTT
TRBJ2-2	-	TRBD2	TRBV30	CAWSHSGTSGFGELFF	TGTGCCTGGAGTCATTCCGGGACTAGCGGATTCGGGGAGCTGTTTTTT
TRBJ2-7	-	TRBD2	TRBV2	CASSEGPSGTYEQYF	TGTGCCAGCAGTGAGGGGCCTAGCGGGACCTACGAGCAGTACTTC
TRBJ2-7	few	TRBD1	TRBV6-5	CASSYGQGSYEQYF	TGTGCCAGCAGTTACGGACAGGGGAGCTACGAGCAGTACTTC
TRBJ1-2	few	TRBD1	TRBV27	CASRPGTGVGPYGYTF	TGTGCCAGCCGACCCGGGACAGGGGTCGGACCGTATGGCTACACCTTC
TRBJ1-6	-	-	TRBV29-1	CSARQGGNSPLNF	TGCAGCGCCCGTCAGGGCGGGAATTCACCCCTCAACTTT
TRBJ2-7	-	TRBD1	TRBV25-1	CATKRTGGGEQYF	TGTGCCACCAAAAGGACAGGGGGCGGAGAGCAGTACTTC
TRBJ2-5	few	TRBD2	TRBV7-7	CASSPGTSGMGETQYF	TGTGCCAGCAGCCCAGGGACTAGCGGGATGGGAGAGACCCAGTACTTC
TRBJ2-1	-	-	TRBV29-1	CSALGGSYNEQFF	TGCAGCGCCCTGGGGGGCTCCTACAATGAGCAGTTCTTC
TRBJ2-7	-	TRBD2	TRBV9	CASKQTSATSSYEQYF	TGTGCCAGCAAACAGACTAGCGCAACTAGCTCCTACGAGCAGTACTTC
TRBJ2-3	-	TRBD2	TRBV5-4	CASSLELAGGPDTQYF	TGTGCCAGCAGCTTGGAACTAGCGGGGGGCCCAGATACGCAGTATTTT
TRBJ2-3	-	TRBD2	TRBV28	CASSLSPGTSGRASTDTQYF	TGTGCCAGCAGTTTATCCCCTGGGACTAGCGGGAGGGCCAGCACAGATACGCAGTATTTT
TRBJ2-6	-	TRBD1	TRBV28	CASTWEGGVGANVLTF	TGTGCCAGCACCTGGGAAGGGGGCGTTGGGGCCAACGTCCTGACTTTC
TRBJ2-2	-	TRBD2	TRBV2	CASRRTSGGRNTGELFF	TGTGCCAGCAGGAGGACTAGCGGGGGGAGGAACACCGGGGAGCTGTTTTTT
TRBJ1-1	-	TRBD1	TRBV30	CAWNTGTGPMNTEAFF	TGTGCCTGGAACACCGGGACAGGGCCCATGAACACTGAAGCTTTCTTT
TRBJ1-6	-	-	TRBV7-8	CASSHFSAPLHF	TGTGCCAGCAGCCACTTTTCCGCACCCCTCCACTTT
TRBJ1-5	-	TRBD1	TRBV6-1	CASIMTGGSGQPQNF	TGTGCCAGCATAATGACAGGGGGCAGTGGTCAGCCCCAGAATTTT